This T cell receptor beta chain was found in a study of cytomegalovirus exposure and HLA in healthy donors. Notes on the study in general: Associated with cytomegalovirus, according to the listing, were 150 to 200 TCR beta chains. Some V segments, including TRBV6-2 and TRBV6-3, were excluded as indistinguishable.

This clone was observed a few times. Its target is unknown. Germline V gene data show CDR1 as MNHEY and CDR2 as SVGAGI. Trimming removed 2 bases from V and 2 bases from J, with 15 bases in between. CDR3 size: 16 residues. In the PCR, 60 Vbeta and 13 Jbeta primers were used. This table comes from immunoSEQ multiplex PCR, and its TCRdb copy is limited to in-frame clones, with some not included. Counted here are around 180,000 clones, around 75% occurring once; the ten biggest clones make up about 5.6%. Sequencing was performed on PBMCs. This TCR was recovered from a woman aged 25-40 years in good health and CMV-seropositive. J is TRBJ1-1 and V is TRBV6-5; perhaps TRBD1 as D (6 bases). In DNA, the CDR3 is TGTGCCAGCAGTTACAAGTTCGGGACACTTAACACTGAAGCTTTCTTT. Translated: CASSYKFGTLNTEAFF.